This record looks at one T cell receptor beta chain sequence and its context. This clone's antigen is unknown. No clone much larger than this one lies a single base away; base qualities are absent. V was cut back by 4 bases and J by 4 bases, leaving a gap of 12 bases between them. Its CDR3 holds 13 amino acids, cysteine through phenylalanine. Only CDR3 DNA remains: 39 bases, in frame from the first base. The germline V gene specifies SGHRS as CDR1 and YFSETQ as CDR2. The data derive from a study of blood T cell repertoires in COVID-19 (dated by TCRdb to the early 2020s). Broadly, across the study: The collaborator samples originated in the United States, Italy and Spain and spanned the acute and convalescent phases of COVID-19. The sample metadata nearly always contained a de-identified subject ID, COVID-19 status, age in years and sex. Where HLA class I and class II types were available, the types were taken from metadata supplied by the sample provider, not from assay-based typing. The prospective study material was composed of cDNA or gDNA derived from T cells, B-cell-depleted T cells, or PBMCs. Samples came from the ongoing ImmuneRACE study (first 160 participants) plus 1,254 subjects from 6 global collaborators. The repertoires were released in a freely available public database intended as a resource for research on the immune response to SARS-CoV-2. Subjects who had been exposed to COVID-19, were actively infected with it, or had recovered from it provided the deeply sampled blood TCRbeta repertoires that made up the dataset.

At one collaborating source in Seattle, patients were enrolled during active infection and were followed longitudinally through the course of disease. Collaborating institutions collected whole blood in K2EDTA tubes following their own protocols. Collaborator samples were shipped for TCRbeta analysis as frozen whole blood, isolated PBMCs, or DNA extracted from either sample type. TCRbeta CDR3 regions were amplified from genomic DNA by means of the immunoSEQ Assay, a bias-controlled multiplex PCR. Under the source paper's analysis protocol: The number of nucleated cells in each sample was estimated from the amplification of reference gene primers within the assay. To quantify the absolute abundance of each unique TCRbeta CDR3 rearrangement, sequence reads were collapsed and filtered. For each sample, productive Simpson clonality was calculated by taking the square root of Simpson's diversity index across productive rearrangements. This immuneACCESS table, as held by TCRdb, lists in-frame sequences with V and J called but not all clones. Of the missing ones, under half trace to an unresolved V gene in checked studies; the others have no known cause. That table gives V, J and clone size, and the DNA gave D and trimming. Here the sample has some 68,000 clones; about 91% occur a single time. Just under 7.5% of the sample lies in the top ten.

The research as a whole found: How much clinical and demographic metadata was included differed by source and by participant, and the metadata was provided uncurated.

Sequencing used peripheral blood. In this chain, TRBV5-1 is recombined with TRBJ2-7, with an unclear D gene assignment. The sequence came from a man aged 35-49 years with COVID-19, enrolled during active disease. The DNA is as follows: TGCGCCAGCAGCCCCGCCCTCAGATACGAGCAGTACTTC. It translates to CASSPALRYEQYF.